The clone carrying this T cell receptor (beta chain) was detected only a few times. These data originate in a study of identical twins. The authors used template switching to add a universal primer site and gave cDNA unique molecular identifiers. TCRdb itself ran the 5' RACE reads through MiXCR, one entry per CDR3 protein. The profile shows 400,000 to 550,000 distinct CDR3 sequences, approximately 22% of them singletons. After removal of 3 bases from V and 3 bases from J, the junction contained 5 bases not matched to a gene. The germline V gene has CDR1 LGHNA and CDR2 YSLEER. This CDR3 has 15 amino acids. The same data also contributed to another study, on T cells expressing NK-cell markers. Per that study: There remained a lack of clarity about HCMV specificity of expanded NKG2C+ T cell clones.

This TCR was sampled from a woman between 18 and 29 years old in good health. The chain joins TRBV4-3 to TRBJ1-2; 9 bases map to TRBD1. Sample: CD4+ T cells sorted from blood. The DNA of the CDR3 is TGCGCCAGCAGCCAGGCTACAGGGGGCGACTATGGCTACACCTTC. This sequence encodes CASSQATGGDYGYTF.